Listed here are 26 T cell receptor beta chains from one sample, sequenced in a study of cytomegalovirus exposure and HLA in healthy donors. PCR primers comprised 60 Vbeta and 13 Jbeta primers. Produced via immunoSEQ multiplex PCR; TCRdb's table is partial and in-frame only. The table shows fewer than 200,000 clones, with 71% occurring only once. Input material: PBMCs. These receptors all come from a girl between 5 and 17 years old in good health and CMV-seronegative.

This CDR3 is CASSRGQEGTDEQYF. In DNA, the CDR3 is TGCGCCAGCAGCCGAGGACAGGAAGGGACGGACGAGCAGTACTTC. The V call is TRBV5-1, the J call TRBJ2-7; TRBD1 aligns across 7 bases. In germline, CDR1 is SGHRS, CDR2 YFSETQ. The CDR3 sequence is 15 residues long. Losses at the gene ends were 4 bases for V and 5 bases for J; bases not matched to a gene: 12.

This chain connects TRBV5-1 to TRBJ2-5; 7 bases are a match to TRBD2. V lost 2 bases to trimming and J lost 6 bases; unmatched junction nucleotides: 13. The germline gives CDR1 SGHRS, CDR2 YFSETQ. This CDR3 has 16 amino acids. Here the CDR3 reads CASSLGSGEGSKTQYF. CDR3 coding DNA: TGCGCCAGCAGCTTAGGGTCGGGGGAGGGCTCCAAGACCCAGTACTTC.

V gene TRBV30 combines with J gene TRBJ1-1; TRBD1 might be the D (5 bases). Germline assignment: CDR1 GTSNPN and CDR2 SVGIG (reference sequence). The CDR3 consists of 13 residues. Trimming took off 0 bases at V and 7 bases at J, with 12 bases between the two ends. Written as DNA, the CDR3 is TGTGCCTGGAGTGTAGGGGACTGGGGTGAAGCTTTCTTT. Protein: CAWSVGDWGEAFF.

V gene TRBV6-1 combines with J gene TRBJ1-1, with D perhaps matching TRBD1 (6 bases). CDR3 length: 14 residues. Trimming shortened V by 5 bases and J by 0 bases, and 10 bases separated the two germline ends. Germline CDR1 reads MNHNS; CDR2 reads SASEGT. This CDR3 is CASSFTGMNTEAFF. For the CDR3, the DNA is TGTGCCAGCAGTTTCACAGGGATGAACACTGAAGCTTTCTTT.

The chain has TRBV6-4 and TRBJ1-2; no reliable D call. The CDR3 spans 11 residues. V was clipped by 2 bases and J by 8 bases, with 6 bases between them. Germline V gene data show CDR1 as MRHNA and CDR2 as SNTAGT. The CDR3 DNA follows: TGTGCCAGCAGTGACGGGCACGGCTACACCTTC. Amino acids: CASSDGHGYTF.

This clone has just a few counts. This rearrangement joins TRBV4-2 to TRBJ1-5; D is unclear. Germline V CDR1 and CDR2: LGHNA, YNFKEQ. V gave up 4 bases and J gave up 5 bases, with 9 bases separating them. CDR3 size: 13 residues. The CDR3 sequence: CASSPQRDQPQHF. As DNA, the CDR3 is TGTGCCAGCAGCCCCCAGAGGGATCAGCCCCAGCATTTT.

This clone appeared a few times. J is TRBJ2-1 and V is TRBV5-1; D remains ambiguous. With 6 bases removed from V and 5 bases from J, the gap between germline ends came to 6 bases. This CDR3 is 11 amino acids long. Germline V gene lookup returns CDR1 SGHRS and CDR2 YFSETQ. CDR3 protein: CASKSDNEQFF. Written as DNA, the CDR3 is TGCGCCAGCAAGTCGGACAATGAGCAGTTCTTC.

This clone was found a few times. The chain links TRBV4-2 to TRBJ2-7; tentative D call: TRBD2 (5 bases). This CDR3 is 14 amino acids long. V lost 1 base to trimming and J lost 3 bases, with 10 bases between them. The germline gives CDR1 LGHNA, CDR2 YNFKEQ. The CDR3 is CASSQAEEGYEQYF. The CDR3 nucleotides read TGTGCCAGCAGCCAAGCGGAAGAGGGCTACGAGCAGTACTTC.

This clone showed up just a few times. The CDR3: CASRETGNTEAFF. The CDR3 DNA reads as TGTGCCAGCAGAGAGACAGGGAACACTGAAGCTTTCTTT. This chain joins TRBV7-2 and TRBJ1-1; TRBD1 is a possible D gene (6 bases). The CDR3 consists of 13 residues. Germline CDR1 SGHTA, CDR2 FQGNSA. Trimming left V 6 bases short and J 1 base short, with 9 bases between.

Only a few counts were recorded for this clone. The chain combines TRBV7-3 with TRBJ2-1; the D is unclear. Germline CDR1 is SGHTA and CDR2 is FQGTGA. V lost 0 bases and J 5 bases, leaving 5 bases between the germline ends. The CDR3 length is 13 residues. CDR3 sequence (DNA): TGTGCCAGCAGCTTAACCCTCGACAATGAGCAGTTCTTC. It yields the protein CASSLTLDNEQFF.

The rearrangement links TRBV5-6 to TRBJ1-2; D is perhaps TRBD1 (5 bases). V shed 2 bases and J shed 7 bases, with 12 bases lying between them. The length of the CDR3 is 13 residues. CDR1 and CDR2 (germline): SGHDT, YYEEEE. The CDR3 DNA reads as TGTGCCAGCAGCTTAGGGGAAGCTCTTGGCTACACCTTC. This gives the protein CASSLGEALGYTF.

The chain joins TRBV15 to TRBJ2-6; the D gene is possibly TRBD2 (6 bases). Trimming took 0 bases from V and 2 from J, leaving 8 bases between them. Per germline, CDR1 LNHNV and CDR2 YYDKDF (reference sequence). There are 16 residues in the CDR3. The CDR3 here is CATSRDGGAGANVLTF. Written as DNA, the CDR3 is TGTGCCACCAGCAGAGATGGAGGGGCTGGGGCCAACGTCCTGACTTTC.

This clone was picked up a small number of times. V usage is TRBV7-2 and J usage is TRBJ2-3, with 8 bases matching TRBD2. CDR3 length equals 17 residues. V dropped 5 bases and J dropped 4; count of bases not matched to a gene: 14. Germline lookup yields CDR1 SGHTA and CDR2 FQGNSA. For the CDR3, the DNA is TGTGCCAGCAGCCAAGAGATTCCGGGACTAGTTCCAGATACGCAGTATTTT. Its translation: CASSQEIPGLVPDTQYF.

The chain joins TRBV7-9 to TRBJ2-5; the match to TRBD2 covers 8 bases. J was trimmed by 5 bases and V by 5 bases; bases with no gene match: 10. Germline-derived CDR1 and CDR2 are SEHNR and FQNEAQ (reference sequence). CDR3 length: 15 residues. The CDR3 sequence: CASSPPGGERETQYF. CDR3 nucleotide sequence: TGTGCCAGCAGCCCCCCGGGGGGGGAACGGGAGACCCAGTACTTC.

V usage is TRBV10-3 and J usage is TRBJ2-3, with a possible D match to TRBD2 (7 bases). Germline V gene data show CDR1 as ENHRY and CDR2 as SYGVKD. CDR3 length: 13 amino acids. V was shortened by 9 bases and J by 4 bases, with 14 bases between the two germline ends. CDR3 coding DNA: TGTGCCATTGGGGGGGCCTTTGCAGATACGCAGTATTTT. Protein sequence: CAIGGAFADTQYF.

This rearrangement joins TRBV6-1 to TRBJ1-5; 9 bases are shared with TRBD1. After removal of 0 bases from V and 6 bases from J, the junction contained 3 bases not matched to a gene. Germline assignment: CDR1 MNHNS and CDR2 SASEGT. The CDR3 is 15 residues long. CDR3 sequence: CASSEAGQGLQPQHF. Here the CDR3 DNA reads TGTGCCAGCAGTGAAGCGGGACAGGGACTTCAGCCCCAGCATTTT.

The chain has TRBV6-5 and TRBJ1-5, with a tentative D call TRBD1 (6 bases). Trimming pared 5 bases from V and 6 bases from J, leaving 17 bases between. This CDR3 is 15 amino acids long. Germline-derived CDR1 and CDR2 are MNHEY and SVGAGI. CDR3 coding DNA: TGTGCCAGCAGTCAACAGGGTCGGGCGTCTCAGCCCCAGCATTTT. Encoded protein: CASSQQGRASQPQHF.

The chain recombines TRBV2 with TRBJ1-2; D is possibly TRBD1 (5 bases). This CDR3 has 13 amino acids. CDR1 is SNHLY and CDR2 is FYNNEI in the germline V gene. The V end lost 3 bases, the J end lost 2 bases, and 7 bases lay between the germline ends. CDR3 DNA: TGTGCCAGCAGTGATCCAGGGAACTATGGCTACACCTTC. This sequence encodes CASSDPGNYGYTF.

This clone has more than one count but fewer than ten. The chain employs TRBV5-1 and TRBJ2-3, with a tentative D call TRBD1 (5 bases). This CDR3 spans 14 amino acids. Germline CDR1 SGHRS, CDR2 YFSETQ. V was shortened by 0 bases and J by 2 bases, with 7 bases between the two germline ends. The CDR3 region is CASSLGQTTDTQYF. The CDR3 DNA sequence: TGCGCCAGCAGCTTGGGACAGACCACAGATACGCAGTATTTT.

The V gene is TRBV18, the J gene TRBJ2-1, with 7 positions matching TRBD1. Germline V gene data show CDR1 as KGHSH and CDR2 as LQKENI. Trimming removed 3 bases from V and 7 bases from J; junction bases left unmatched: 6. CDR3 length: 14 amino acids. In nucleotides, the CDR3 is TGTGCCAGCTCACCCCGACAGGGACGGAATGAGCAGTTCTTC. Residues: CASSPRQGRNEQFF.

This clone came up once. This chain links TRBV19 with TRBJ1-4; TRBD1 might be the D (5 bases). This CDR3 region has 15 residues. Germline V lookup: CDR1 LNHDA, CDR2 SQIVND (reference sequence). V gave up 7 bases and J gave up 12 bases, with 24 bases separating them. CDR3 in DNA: TGTGCCAGTACCCCGCGGGGGGACCTCTATGGGGAACTGTTTTTT. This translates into CASTPRGDLYGELFF.

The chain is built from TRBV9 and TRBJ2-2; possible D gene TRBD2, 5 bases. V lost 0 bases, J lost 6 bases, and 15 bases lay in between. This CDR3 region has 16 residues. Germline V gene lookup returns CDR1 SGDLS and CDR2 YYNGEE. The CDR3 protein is CASSVAPGMGSGELFF. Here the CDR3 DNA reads TGTGCCAGCAGCGTAGCTCCCGGGATGGGTTCCGGGGAGCTGTTTTTT.

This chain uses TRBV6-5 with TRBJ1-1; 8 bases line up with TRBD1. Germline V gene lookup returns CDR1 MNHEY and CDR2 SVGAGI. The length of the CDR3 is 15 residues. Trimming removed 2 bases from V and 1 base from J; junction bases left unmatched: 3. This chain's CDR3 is CASSYQGQENTEAFF. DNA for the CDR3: TGTGCCAGCAGTTACCAGGGACAGGAGAACACTGAAGCTTTCTTT.

The CDR3 DNA follows: TGTGCCAGCTCACCCCTCGACAGGGGTGGAGATTCACCCCTCCACTTT. Translated: CASSPLDRGGDSPLHF. The chain uses TRBV18 and TRBJ1-6; 8 bases align to TRBD1. The CDR3 is 16 residues long. The V and J ends lost 3 bases and 8 bases, in that order; junction bases with no gene match: 9. The germline V gene encodes CDR1 KGHSH and CDR2 LQKENI.

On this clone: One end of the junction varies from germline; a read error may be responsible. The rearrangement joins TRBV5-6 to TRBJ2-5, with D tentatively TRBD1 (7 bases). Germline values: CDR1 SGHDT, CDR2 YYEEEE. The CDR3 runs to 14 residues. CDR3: CASSRVAGGPARDF. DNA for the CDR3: TGTGCCAGCAGCAGAGTTGCAGGGGGGCCTGCAAGAGACTTC.

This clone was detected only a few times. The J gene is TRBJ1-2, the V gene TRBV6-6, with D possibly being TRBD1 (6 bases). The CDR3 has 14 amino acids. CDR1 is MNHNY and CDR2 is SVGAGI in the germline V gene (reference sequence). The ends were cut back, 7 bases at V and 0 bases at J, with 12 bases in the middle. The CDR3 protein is CASKAGAANYGYTF. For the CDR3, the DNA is TGTGCCAGCAAGGCAGGGGCGGCTAACTATGGCTACACCTTC.